This is a list of T cell receptor beta chains from one sample in a study of T cell responses to AZD1222 COVID-19 vaccine. Repertoires were generated with immunoSEQ multiplex PCR, while TCRdb's copy carries only in-frame clones and drops some. The table includes tens of thousands of clones, 90% detected once. Sequencing was performed on peripheral blood, taken 28 days after the second AZD1222 dose. The receptors were gathered from an adult who received the AZD1222 COVID-19 vaccine. CDR3s include the opening cysteine and the closing phenylalanine or tryptophan.

v_call	cdr3_length	j_call	cdr3_aa
TRBV28	11	TRBJ1-2	CASSGIYGYTF
TRBV3-1/TRBV3-2	16	TRBJ2-5	CASSQGLAGGRETQYF
TRBV7-8	12	TRBJ1-4	CASSVEPEKLFF
TRBV7-9	16	TRBJ1-3	CASSRHMTASGNTIYF
TRBV10-3	15	TRBJ1-4	CAISERQGAGEKLFF
TRBV7-6	13	TRBJ1-2	CASSLPSGTGYTF
TRBV19	14	TRBJ1-5	CASSVGQYNQPQHF
TRBV5-4	13	TRBJ2-3	CASSLIRTDTQYF
TRBV12-3/TRBV12-4	13	TRBJ2-7	CASSRLAGYEQYF
TRBV5-7	16	TRBJ1-6	CASSLHGGDNNSPLHF
TRBV3-1/TRBV3-2	14	TRBJ1-2	CASSQADRNYGYTF
TRBV18	15	TRBJ1-2	CASSPIRTGSYGYTF
TRBV2	13	TRBJ2-2	CARDGRITGELFF
TRBV6-2/TRBV6-3	15	TRBJ1-5	CASSPLGGVSQPQHF
TRBV10-2	13	TRBJ1-2	CASSGQGGYGYTF
TRBV5-5	14	TRBJ2-7	CASSPTWLSYEQYF
TRBV7-2	16	TRBJ1-5	CASSFGPTIMYQPQHF
TRBV3-1/TRBV3-2	17	TRBJ1-4	CASSQVLGHATNEKLFF
TRBV3-1/TRBV3-2	17	TRBJ2-2	CASTQTRTSGGSGELFF
TRBV5-1	16	TRBJ1-1	CASSLVGGQMNTEAFF
TRBV19	12	TRBJ1-6	CASSEFGSPLHF
TRBV21-1	18	TRBJ1-5	CASSCPGTRRAYNQPQHF
TRBV6-5	15	TRBJ1-3	CASRSQGRAGNTIYF
TRBV19	16	TRBJ1-1	CASRTAGRQVGTEAFF
TRBV24-1	12	TRBJ2-1	CATSDQTGSGFF
TRBV5-8	12	TRBJ2-5	CASSLERRTQYF